The 11 T cell receptor beta chains given below trace back to one sample, sequenced in a study of blood T cell repertoires in COVID-19. Sequencing used immunoSEQ multiplex PCR; TCRdb keeps in-frame clones, though not all of them. The table records some 99,000 clones, approximately 90% of them present only once. Material: peripheral blood. Receptors originate from a man aged 65-85 years with acute or convalescent COVID-19.

This chain connects TRBV19 to TRBJ1-5; 10 positions agree with TRBD1. CDR1 and CDR2 (germline): LNHDA, SQIVND (reference sequence). The ends lost 6 bases at V and 3 bases at J; junction bases unmatched: 5. The CDR3 contains 15 residues. The CDR3 DNA is TGTGCCAGTAGCGAGACAGGGGGCGACAATCAGCCCCAGCATTTT. This gives the protein CASSETGGDNQPQHF.

This chain links TRBV5-1 with TRBJ2-7, with TRBD2 matching over 8 bases. This CDR3 comprises 16 residues. Germline values: CDR1 SGHRS, CDR2 YFSETQ. V was pared by 1 base and J by 4 bases, with 10 bases of the junction left unmatched. CDR3 bases: TGCGCCAGCAGCTTGAACTCGCGGGGGGACATGTACGAGCAGTACTTC. Its translation: CASSLNSRGDMYEQYF.

V is TRBV28 and J is TRBJ1-6; D is undetermined. The CDR3 consists of 15 residues. CDR1 and CDR2 (germline): MDHEN, SYDVKM. Between the trimmed V and J ends, which lost 4 bases and 7 bases, there was a span of 14 bases. The CDR3 sequence is CASSSASGFNSPLHF. In DNA form, the CDR3 reads TGTGCCAGCAGTTCCGCCAGCGGCTTCAATTCACCCCTCCACTTT.

The J gene is TRBJ1-2, the V gene TRBV6-5, with D possibly being TRBD1 (6 bases). Germline CDR1 is MNHEY and CDR2 is SVGAGI. This CDR3 spans 13 amino acids. V lost 6 bases to trimming and J lost 3 bases, with 11 bases between them. In nucleotides, the CDR3 is TGTGCCAGCAGCCTCACAGGGTACTATGGCTACACCTTC. It codes for CASSLTGYYGYTF.

The CDR3 DNA follows: TGTGCCAGCAGCCAACCCGGGACTGCCTACGGGGAGCTGTTTTTT. This translates into CASSQPGTAYGELFF. The chain uses TRBV4-2 and TRBJ2-2; TRBD2 might be the D (6 bases). The CDR3 consists of 15 residues. Per the germline V gene, CDR1 is LGHNA and CDR2 is YNFKEQ. The germline V and J ends were trimmed by 2 bases and 7 bases, with 14 bases remaining between them.

The chain is built from TRBV5-4 and TRBJ1-4; 7 bases match TRBD1. Germline values: CDR1 SGHNT, CDR2 YYREEE (reference sequence). The CDR3 consists of 17 residues. Unmatched junction bases numbered 10, after V lost 2 bases and J lost 3 bases. The CDR3 sequence is CASSFRTGNSPNEKLFF. CDR3 nucleotide sequence: TGTGCCAGCAGCTTTAGGACAGGAAACTCCCCTAATGAAAAACTGTTTTTT.

Regarding this clone: Other DNA sequences in the sample encode the same CDR3. In DNA, the CDR3 is TGTGCCAGCAGCTTGGGAGGGAACAACTATGGCTACACCTTC. Translated: CASSLGGNNYGYTF. The rearrangement uses TRBV5-4 and TRBJ1-2; D unclear. The V gene lost 0 bases and the J gene lost 2 bases, with 8 bases spanning the gap. This CDR3 comprises 14 residues. CDR1 and CDR2 from the germline V gene are SGHNT and YYREEE (reference sequence). Full variable domain (rest looked up from reference TRBV5-4 and TRBJ1-2): ETGVTQSPTHLIKTRGQQVTLRCSSQSGHNTVSWYQQALGQGPQFIFQYYREEENGRGNFPPRFSGLQFPNYSSELNVNALELDDSALYLCASSLGGNNYGYTFGSGTRLTVV.

The V gene is TRBV28, the J gene TRBJ2-1, with 12 bases aligning to TRBD2. This CDR3 spans 18 amino acids. CDR1 is MDHEN, CDR2 SYDVKM, per germline. V was pared by 6 bases and J by 7 bases, with 16 bases of the junction left unmatched. The CDR3 here is CASSSVLAGGRLFNEQFF. CDR3 nucleotides: TGTGCCAGCAGCTCCGTCCTAGCGGGGGGGCGCTTATTTAATGAGCAGTTCTTC.

This chain links TRBV9 with TRBJ2-7; TRBD2 might be the D (6 bases). There are 16 residues in the CDR3. With 3 bases removed from V and 0 bases from J, the gap between germline ends came to 16 bases. Germline lookup yields CDR1 SGDLS and CDR2 YYNGEE. The CDR3 sequence: CASSASGGDHSYEQYF. The CDR3 DNA sequence: TGTGCCAGCAGCGCCAGTGGAGGGGACCACTCCTACGAGCAGTACTTC.

The rearrangement links TRBV4-1 to TRBJ2-1; tentative D call: TRBD2 (6 bases). From germline, CDR1 is MGHRA and CDR2 YSYEKL. The CDR3 extends over 16 amino acids. V lost 0 bases and J lost 1, with 10 bases in between. CDR3 protein: CASSQDRAGSYNEQFF. Written as DNA, the CDR3 is TGCGCCAGCAGCCAAGATCGCGCGGGGTCCTACAATGAGCAGTTCTTC.

This chain connects TRBV19 to TRBJ1-3; tentative D call: TRBD1 (5 bases). With 3 bases removed from V and 3 bases from J, the gap between germline ends came to 9 bases. The V gene's germline CDR1 is LNHDA and CDR2 SQIVND (reference sequence). There are 14 residues in the CDR3. CDR3 sequence (DNA): TGTGCCAGTAGTATCACGGGGGGTGGAAACACCATATATTTT. Encoded protein: CASSITGGGNTIYF.